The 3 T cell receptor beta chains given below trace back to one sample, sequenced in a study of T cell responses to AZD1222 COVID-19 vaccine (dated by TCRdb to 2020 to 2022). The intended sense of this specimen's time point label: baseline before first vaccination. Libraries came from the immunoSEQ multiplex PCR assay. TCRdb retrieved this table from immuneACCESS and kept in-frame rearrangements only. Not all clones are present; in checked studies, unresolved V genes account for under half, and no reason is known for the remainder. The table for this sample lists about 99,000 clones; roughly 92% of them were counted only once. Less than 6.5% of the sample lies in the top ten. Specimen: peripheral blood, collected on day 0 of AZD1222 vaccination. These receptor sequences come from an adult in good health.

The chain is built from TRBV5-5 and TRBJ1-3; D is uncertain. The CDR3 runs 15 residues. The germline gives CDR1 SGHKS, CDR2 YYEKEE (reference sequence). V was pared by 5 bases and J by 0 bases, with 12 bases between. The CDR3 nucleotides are TGTGCCAGCAGGCCCGCGGGCGGCTCTGGAAACACCATATATTTT. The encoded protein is CASRPAGGSGNTIYF.

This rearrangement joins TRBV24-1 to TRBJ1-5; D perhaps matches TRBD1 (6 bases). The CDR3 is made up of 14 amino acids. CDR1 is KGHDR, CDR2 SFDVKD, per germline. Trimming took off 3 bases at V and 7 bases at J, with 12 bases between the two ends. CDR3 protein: CATSDTDRGQPQHF. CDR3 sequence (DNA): TGTGCCACCAGTGATACGGACAGAGGGCAGCCCCAGCATTTT.

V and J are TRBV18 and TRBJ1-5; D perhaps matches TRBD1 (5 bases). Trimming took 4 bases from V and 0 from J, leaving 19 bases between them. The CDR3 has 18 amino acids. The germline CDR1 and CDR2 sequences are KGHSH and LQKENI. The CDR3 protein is CASSRKPPRDGSNQPQHF. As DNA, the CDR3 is TGTGCCAGCTCACGAAAACCCCCCCGGGACGGTAGCAATCAGCCCCAGCATTTT.